These 20 T cell receptor beta chains were all obtained from the same sample, sequenced in a study of cytomegalovirus exposure and HLA in healthy donors. The PCR employed 60 Vbeta primers together with 13 Jbeta primers. Assay used: immunoSEQ multiplex PCR; TCRdb lists only in-frame clones, some missing. This sample has some 140,000 clones, with 65% to 85% found just once. Sequencing was performed on PBMCs. These receptor sequences come from a middle-aged woman in good health and CMV-seropositive.

The V call is TRBV15, the J call TRBJ2-5, with D tentatively TRBD2 (7 bases). In germline, CDR1 is LNHNV, CDR2 YYDKDF (reference sequence). The V end was cut by 2 bases, the J end by 4 bases, with 11 bases between. The CDR3 loop spans 14 amino acids. The CDR3 sequence: CATSRRGGGETQYF. CDR3 bases: TGTGCCACCAGCAGAAGGGGGGGCGGAGAGACCCAGTACTTC.

This clone showed up just once. The chain couples TRBV2 to TRBJ1-1; 7 bases line up with TRBD1. This CDR3 is 14 amino acids long. After removal of 4 bases from V and 4 bases from J, the junction contained 6 bases not matched to a gene. The V gene's germline CDR1 is SNHLY and CDR2 FYNNEI. CDR3 amino acids: CASSVTGRGTEAFF. The CDR3 DNA reads TGTGCCAGCAGTGTGACAGGGCGGGGCACTGAAGCTTTCTTT. Based on the CDR3 plus reference TRBV2 and TRBJ1-1, the full variable domain is EPEVTQTPSHQVTQMGQEVILRCVPISNHLYFYWYRQILGQKVEFLVSFYNNEISEKSEIFDDQFSVERPDGSNFTLKIRSTKLEDSAMYFCASSVTGRGTEAFFGQGTRLTVV.

The genes are TRBV6-1 and TRBJ1-2, with 7 nucleotides matching TRBD1. The CDR3 runs 13 residues. V was clipped by 6 bases and J by 7 bases; unmatched bases: 8. CDR1 and CDR2 (germline): MNHNS, SASEGT. CDR3 sequence reads: CASRSDRARGYTF. Written as DNA, the CDR3 is TGTGCCAGCAGGAGCGACAGGGCTCGTGGCTACACCTTC.

This clone has more than one count but fewer than ten. The chain employs TRBV28 and TRBJ2-3, with D perhaps TRBD1 (6 bases). This CDR3 is built from 16 residues. Looked up from germline, CDR1 is MDHEN and CDR2 is SYDVKM. Trimming cost V 5 bases and J 6 bases, with 21 bases left between them. Written as DNA, the CDR3 is TGTGCCAGCAGTCCCCTCCGGCAGGGGATCGGGGATACGCAGTATTTT. Translation gives CASSPLRQGIGDTQYF.

The chain recombines TRBV9 with TRBJ1-1, with D maybe TRBD1 (5 bases). CDR1 is SGDLS, CDR2 YYNGEE, per germline. V was pared by 1 base and J by 8 bases, with 21 bases between. The CDR3 is 16 amino acids. Here the CDR3 reads CASSVSAGTWGGEAFF. The CDR3 nucleotides read TGTGCCAGCAGCGTATCGGCAGGCACCTGGGGGGGGGAAGCTTTCTTT.

The rearrangement joins TRBV6-5 to TRBJ2-7; TRBD2 is a possible D gene (6 bases). Germline CDR1 and CDR2: MNHEY and SVGAGI. The CDR3 has 12 amino acids. Trimming removed 7 bases at V and 3 bases at J, with 10 bases between. CDR3 nucleotide sequence: TGTGCCAGCAAAACGGGAGTCTACGAGCAGTACTTC. Translating it yields CASKTGVYEQYF.

This chain joins TRBV30 and TRBJ1-2, with D uncertain. Per the germline V gene, CDR1 is GTSNPN and CDR2 is SVGIG (reference sequence). V gave up 8 bases and J gave up 8 bases, with 15 bases separating them. CDR3 size: 11 residues. CDR3 in DNA: TGTGCCCGCCACCACAGCGGGGGCTACACCTTC. Amino acid sequence: CARHHSGGYTF.

The V call is TRBV14, the J call TRBJ2-7, with 9 bases matching TRBD1. Trimming took 2 bases from V and 3 from J; bases not matched to a gene: 5. CDR3 size: 15 residues. Germline V CDR1 and CDR2: SGHDN, FVKESK. The CDR3 DNA follows: TGTGCCAGCAGCCAACCGACAGGGGGAATCTACGAGCAGTACTTC. Translating it yields CASSQPTGGIYEQYF.

V gene TRBV5-1 combines with J gene TRBJ2-3; D is perhaps TRBD2 (6 bases). The CDR3 contains 16 residues. Germline CDR1 is SGHRS and CDR2 is YFSETQ. Trimming took 0 bases from V and 5 from J, leaving 16 bases between them. In DNA form, the CDR3 reads TGCGCCAGCAGCTTGGGTCCCGCTAGGGGACTAGATACGCAGTATTTT. This translates into CASSLGPARGLDTQYF.

A few counts support this clone. The V and J genes are TRBV10-3 and TRBJ1-5; 7 nucleotides match TRBD1. In germline, CDR1 is ENHRY, CDR2 SYGVKD. The CDR3 has 16 amino acids. J lost 0 bases, V lost 3 bases, and 5 bases had no gene match. CDR3 bases: TGTGCCATCAGTGATTACGACAGGGCTAGCAATCAGCCCCAGCATTTT. Translated: CAISDYDRASNQPQHF.

The gene calls are TRBV25-1 and TRBJ2-1; 8 bases map to TRBD1. J lost 8 bases, V lost 2 bases, and 8 bases had no gene match. This CDR3 comprises 15 residues. CDR1 MGHDK and CDR2 SYGVNS come from the germline V gene. The CDR3 region has the DNA TGTGCCAGCAGTGAAACCAGGACAGGGAAATATGAGCAGTTCTTC. As protein: CASSETRTGKYEQFF.

The rearrangement joins TRBV6-5 to TRBJ1-5, with 9 bases matching TRBD1. From germline, CDR1 is MNHEY and CDR2 SVGAGI. Trimming at V came to 6 bases and at J to 5 bases, leaving 8 bases not matched to a gene. The CDR3 totals 15 residues. Here the CDR3 reads CASSPGTGSYQPQHF. CDR3 DNA: TGTGCCAGCAGCCCCGGGACAGGGAGTTATCAGCCCCAGCATTTT.

V and J are TRBV7-8 and TRBJ2-5; D perhaps matches TRBD2 (6 bases). Germline values: CDR1 SGHVS, CDR2 FQNEAQ. The CDR3 consists of 17 residues. V lost 1 base and J 11 bases, leaving 26 bases between the germline ends. Written as DNA, the CDR3 is TGTGCCAGCAGCTTAGTATCCGGGACTTCAAGCTCCTACAAGCAGTACTTC. This sequence encodes CASSLVSGTSSSYKQYF. Full variable domain (rest looked up from reference TRBV7-8 and TRBJ2-5): GAGVSQSPRYKVAKRGQDVALRCDPISGHVSLFWYQQALGQGPEFLTYFQNEAQLDKSGLPSDRFFAERPEGSVSTLKIQRTQQEDSAVYLCASSLVSGTSSSYKQYFGPGTRLLVL.

The chain joins TRBV19 to TRBJ2-7; D might be TRBD2 (5 bases). Germline CDR1 is LNHDA and CDR2 is SQIVND (reference sequence). Trimming removed 3 bases at V and 0 bases at J, with 9 bases between. The length of the CDR3 is 14 residues. In DNA form, the CDR3 reads TGTGCCAGTAGTATCGGACTGATCTCCTACGAGCAGTACTTC. As protein: CASSIGLISYEQYF.

This clone was recorded a few times. The chain recombines TRBV7-9 with TRBJ2-7, with D unresolved. The CDR3 has 12 amino acids. Trimming cost V 5 bases and J 4 bases, with 9 bases left between them. The germline V gene has CDR1 SEHNR and CDR2 FQNEAQ (reference sequence). This CDR3 reads CASSTDLYEQYF. CDR3 bases: TGTGCCAGCAGCACTGACTTGTACGAGCAGTACTTC.

The genes are TRBV27 and TRBJ2-7, with 11 bases lining up with TRBD1. V shed 5 bases and J 11 bases; nucleotides not matched to a gene: 5. The CDR3 has 12 amino acids. Germline V gene sequence: CDR1 MNHEY, CDR2 SMNVEV (reference sequence). CDR3 DNA sequence: TGTGCCAGCAGTCGAGGACAGGGGGCTGAGTACTTC. Translation: CASSRGQGAEYF.

This chain connects TRBV27 to TRBJ2-2; no clear D gene. This CDR3 comprises 15 residues. Germline V gene sequence: CDR1 MNHEY, CDR2 SMNVEV (reference sequence). The ends were cut back, 5 bases at V and 0 bases at J, with 10 bases in the middle. CDR3 in DNA: TGTGCCAGCAGTCCTACGCCCGCGAACACCGGGGAGCTGTTTTTT. As protein: CASSPTPANTGELFF.

The chain couples TRBV7-9 to TRBJ1-1, with D unresolved. The germline V gene encodes CDR1 SEHNR and CDR2 FQNEAQ (reference sequence). V dropped 3 bases and J dropped 0 bases, with 8 bases sitting between them. The CDR3 spans 14 residues. In DNA form, the CDR3 reads TGTGCCAGCAGCTTGGGAGAAATGAACACTGAAGCTTTCTTT. This encodes CASSLGEMNTEAFF.

The V and J genes are TRBV6-1 and TRBJ2-2, with D possibly TRBD2 on 7 matching bases. Germline CDR1 MNHNS, CDR2 SASEGT. This CDR3 has 15 residues. The V gene lost 6 bases and the J gene lost 7 bases, with 18 bases spanning the gap. DNA of the CDR3: TGTGCCAGCAGCGCCGTGGGGGGGGCGGTCGGGGAGCTGTTTTTT. Its protein is CASSAVGGAVGELFF.

This chain links TRBV5-1 with TRBJ2-3; the match to TRBD2 covers 8 bases. CDR3 length: 16 residues. Germline trimming cut 0 bases from V and 4 bases from J; bases unmatched to any gene: 7. Looked up from germline, CDR1 is SGHRS and CDR2 is YFSETQ. In DNA, the CDR3 is TGCGCCAGCAGCTTGGTTCTTTCGGGAGGGTCAGATACGCAGTATTTT. This translates into CASSLVLSGGSDTQYF.